This T cell receptor beta chain is drawn from a study of tumor T cells in aggressive B-cell lymphoma. Only in-frame clones appear in the TCRdb table, and some are missing; sequencing was by immunoSEQ multiplex PCR. The profile shows thousands of clones, approximately 90% of them singletons. This CDR3 is 11 amino acids long. Germline lookup yields CDR1 GTSNPN and CDR2 SVGIG (reference sequence). V dropped 5 bases and J dropped 5; count of bases not matched to a gene: 2. This receptor was obtained from an adult with diffuse large B cell lymphoma. Sequencing used tumor tissue. This chain joins TRBV30 and TRBJ2-7; TRBD1 aligns across 8 bases. CDR3 sequence: CAWSDRDEQYF. Here the CDR3 DNA reads TGTGCCTGGTCGGACAGGGACGAGCAGTACTTC.